Following are 24 T cell receptor beta chains from one sample sequenced in a study of read filtering for tumor transcriptome and immune sequencing (dated by TCRdb to the early 2020s). TCRdb shows the sequencer as Illumina HiSeq 4000. The Immunoverse kit was used to build TCR libraries from roughly 370 ng RNA, with molecular barcoded adaptors covering alpha/delta and beta/gamma chains. TCRdb applied fastp at Q25 and MiXCR to the public reads, then kept only in-frame beta chains. CDR3 protein sequences are deduplicated, and each keeps its most common genes and DNA. The sample records about 130,000 distinct CDR3 sequences, 10% to 15% of which are singletons. The top ten constitute around 10% of the sample. Sequencing was done on a sample of a population of CD138-negative cells sorted from bone marrow. Explained via the paper, the cell subset or site label denotes: bone marrow mononuclear cells depleted of CD138+ plasma/myeloma cells by negative magnetic selection. The receptors were sampled from a donor aged 40 or over with multiple myeloma.

This clonotype was found many times. The J gene is TRBJ2-3, the V gene TRBV5-5; the match to TRBD1 covers 7 bases. Germline loops: CDR1 SGHKS, CDR2 YYEKEE (reference sequence). After removal of 1 base from V and 2 bases from J, the junction contained 4 bases not matched to a gene. The CDR3 spans 15 residues. CDR3 amino acids: CASSLTGAVTDTQYF. CDR3 DNA: TGTGCCAGCAGCTTGACAGGGGCTGTCACAGATACGCAGTATTTT.

This clonotype came up many times. CDR3 nucleotide sequence: TGCGCCAGCAGCTTGGCGGGCGGGGGGACCGCCCGTGATACGCAGTATTTT. It codes for CASSLAGGGTARDTQYF. This chain links TRBV5-1 with TRBJ2-3, with 8 bases aligning to TRBD2. This CDR3 spans 17 amino acids. J gave up 6 bases and V 0 bases, and 12 bases lay outside the gene matches. Germline V CDR1 and CDR2: SGHRS, YFSETQ.

The sample holds many counts of this clonotype. The chain uses TRBV20-1 and TRBJ1-2; D gene unclear. This CDR3 region has 13 residues. CDR1 is DFQATT and CDR2 is SNEGSKA in the germline V gene (reference sequence). Deletions cut 0 bases from V and 4 bases from J, with 9 bases between. This CDR3 is CSARDLDSYGYTF. CDR3 in DNA: TGCAGTGCTAGAGATCTGGACTCCTATGGCTACACCTTC.

This clonotype was seen repeatedly, ten times or more. The chain combines TRBV3-1 with TRBJ1-5; D is unresolved. CDR1 is LGHDT and CDR2 is YNNKEL in the germline V gene (reference sequence). This CDR3 has 16 residues. Trimming shortened V by 4 bases and J by 2 bases, and 15 bases separated the two germline ends. Here the CDR3 DNA reads TGTGCCAGCAGCCCTTCAACAACTCGGGGCAATCAGCCCCAGCATTTT. Translated: CASSPSTTRGNQPQHF.

Remarks on this clonotype: Germline is not matched at one junction end, which may reflect a read error. This rearrangement joins TRBV10-1 to TRBJ2-1, with no clear D. Germline V CDR1 and CDR2: WNHNN, SYGVQD (reference sequence). There are 14 residues in the CDR3. The CDR3 coding sequence is TGCGCCAGCAGTTCAGGCGGCTCCTACAATGAGCAGCTCTTC. Amino acid sequence: CASSSGGSYNEQLF.

This clonotype was counted at least ten times. V and J are TRBV19 and TRBJ1-5; D unclear. Germline V gene data show CDR1 as LNHDA and CDR2 as SQIVND (reference sequence). The CDR3 covers 15 residues. The V gene lost 3 bases and the J gene lost 5 bases, with 14 bases spanning the gap. Here the CDR3 reads CASSMEGRSDQPQHF. The CDR3 nucleotides are TGTGCCAGTAGTATGGAGGGTCGGTCCGATCAGCCCCAGCATTTT. The variable domain in full, completed from reference TRBV19 and TRBJ1-5, reads DGGITQSPKYLFRKEGQNVTLSCEQNLNHDAMYWYRQDPGQGLRLIYYSQIVNDFQKGDIAEGYSVSREKKESFPLTVTSAQKNPTAFYLCASSMEGRSDQPQHFGDGTRLSIL.

This clonotype was seen a few times. The V and J genes are TRBV3-1 and TRBJ2-3, with 14 bases aligning to TRBD2. The CDR3 spans 19 residues. The V gene end was trimmed by 4 bases and the J gene end by 0 bases; junction bases not matched to a gene: 9. CDR1 is LGHDT, CDR2 YNNKEL, per germline (reference sequence). The CDR3 DNA reads TGTGCCAGCAGCCGTCCGGGACTAGCGGGAGAAGGGAGCACAGATACGCAGTATTTT. Translated: CASSRPGLAGEGSTDTQYF.

This clonotype was recorded many times. The J gene is TRBJ1-4, the V gene TRBV12-3 or TRBV12-4, with D maybe TRBD1 (6 bases). The CDR3 is 15 amino acids. Trimming removed 4 bases from V and 8 bases from J, with 17 bases in between. CDR3 DNA: TGTGCCAGCAGTTCCCAACGGGGGGCAAGCGAAAAACTGTTTTTT. Translated, it gives CASSSQRGASEKLFF.

The table lists this clonotype with a few counts. The chain combines TRBV5-1 with TRBJ2-5; 8 positions agree with TRBD1. V gave up 7 bases and J gave up 5 bases; unmatched junction bases: 10. The CDR3 length is 14 residues. Looked up from germline, CDR1 is SGHRS and CDR2 is YFSETQ. DNA for the CDR3: TGCGCCAGCGCGACAGGGGATGGCCCCGAGACCCAGTACTTC. Its protein is CASATGDGPETQYF.

This clonotype turned up a few times. The rearrangement uses TRBV15 and TRBJ1-2; D gene unclear. This CDR3 is 15 amino acids long. Trimming took off 0 bases at V and 0 bases at J, with 8 bases between the two ends. Germline V CDR1 and CDR2: LNHNV, YYDKDF (reference sequence). The DNA for the CDR3 is TGTGCCACCAGCAGAGACCGCTCAGCTAACTATGGCTACACCTTC. This gives the protein CATSRDRSANYGYTF.

This clonotype appeared many times. The V gene is TRBV4-1, the J gene TRBJ1-5; no definite D call. The CDR3 consists of 21 residues. V shed 0 bases and J shed 2 bases, with 26 bases lying between them. CDR1 and CDR2 (germline): MGHRA, YSYEKL. CDR3 sequence reads: CASSQDIFGRRKDGGNQPQHF. CDR3 bases: TGCGCCAGCAGCCAAGATATCTTTGGGCGCCGAAAGGACGGTGGCAATCAGCCCCAGCATTTT.

This clonotype has more than one count but fewer than ten. The rearrangement joins TRBV20-1 to TRBJ2-2; TRBD1 matches 10 bases. The V gene end was trimmed by 0 bases and the J gene end by 7 bases; junction bases not matched to a gene: 8. CDR1 is DFQATT, CDR2 SNEGSKA, per germline (reference sequence). The CDR3 runs to 16 residues. CDR3 DNA sequence: TGCAGTGCTAGAGACCCGGGGACAGGGGCCGGCGGGGAGCTGTTTTTT. Its protein product is CSARDPGTGAGGELFF.

The chain joins TRBV27 to TRBJ2-3; 9 positions match TRBD1. V was clipped by 6 bases and J by 7 bases; unmatched bases: 11. Germline V gene lookup returns CDR1 MNHEY and CDR2 SMNVEV (reference sequence). There are 15 residues in the CDR3. The CDR3 is CASRGGQGSAYTQYF. The CDR3 DNA follows: TGTGCCAGCAGGGGGGGACAGGGTAGTGCGTATACGCAGTATTTT.

This clonotype was observed many times. The chain uses TRBV5-1 and TRBJ2-5; tentatively, D is TRBD2 (5 bases). The CDR3 spans 16 residues. Germline CDR1 reads SGHRS; CDR2 reads YFSETQ. V was shortened by 4 bases and J by 4 bases, with 20 bases between the two germline ends. Here the CDR3 reads CASSRQRDLLGETQYF. DNA of the CDR3: TGCGCCAGCAGCCGTCAACGGGATCTCCTAGGAGAGACCCAGTACTTC.

Note on this clonotype: A much bigger clone sits one base away, suggesting this may be a read error. This chain links TRBV7-8 with TRBJ2-7, with TRBD1 matching 9 bases. The CDR3 consists of 14 residues. CDR1 and CDR2 (germline): SGHVS, FQNEAQ. CDR3 residues: CARSPSGQGFEQYF. In nucleotides, the CDR3 is TGTGCCCGCAGCCCCTCGGGACAGGGATTCGAGCAGTACTTC.

Many counts were recorded for this clonotype. The V and J genes are TRBV19 and TRBJ2-1; D is tentatively TRBD1 or TRBD2 (6 bases each). V shed 7 bases and J shed 4 bases, with 17 bases lying between them. The germline gives CDR1 LNHDA, CDR2 SQIVND (reference sequence). The CDR3 is 15 residues long. The CDR3 sequence: CASNFGGMGYNEQFF. In nucleotides, the CDR3 is TGTGCCAGTAATTTCGGGGGCATGGGGTACAATGAGCAGTTCTTC.

This clonotype appeared many times. V usage is TRBV5-4 and J usage is TRBJ1-2, with TRBD1 identical over 7 bases. After removal of 4 bases from V and 2 bases from J, the junction contained 5 bases not matched to a gene. Germline-derived CDR1 and CDR2 are SGHNT and YYREEE (reference sequence). The CDR3 is 14 amino acids. The CDR3 protein is CASSKGTENYGYTF. The CDR3 DNA sequence: TGTGCCAGCAGCAAGGGGACAGAGAACTATGGCTACACCTTC. The full variable domain, completed using reference TRBV5-4 and TRBJ1-2, is ETGVTQSPTHLIKTRGQQVTLRCSSQSGHNTVSWYQQALGQGPQFIFQYYREEENGRGNFPPRFSGLQFPNYSSELNVNALELDDSALYLCASSKGTENYGYTFGSGTRLTVV.

There are many counts of this clonotype. The chain couples TRBV9 to TRBJ2-5; a weak D match, TRBD2 (6 bases). Germline-derived CDR1 and CDR2 are SGDLS and YYNGEE. Trimming cost V 0 bases and J 5 bases, with 11 bases left between them. The CDR3 totals 14 residues. This chain's CDR3 is CASSVAGGAETQYF. The CDR3 coding sequence is TGTGCCAGCAGCGTAGCCGGGGGAGCGGAGACCCAGTACTTC.

The table lists this clonotype with a few counts. The rearrangement joins TRBV20-1 to TRBJ2-7; D perhaps matches TRBD1 (5 bases). From germline, CDR1 is DFQATT and CDR2 SNEGSKA (reference sequence). V lost 6 bases and J 0 bases, leaving 12 bases between the germline ends. The CDR3 has 13 amino acids. The CDR3 reads CSASRTRSYEQYF. The CDR3 nucleotides are TGCAGTGCCAGTCGGACACGCTCCTACGAGCAGTACTTC.

This clonotype was counted between two and nine times. The chain employs TRBV11-2 and TRBJ2-7; 9 bases fit TRBD1. CDR1 and CDR2 from the germline V gene are SGHAT and FQNNGV. The CDR3 consists of 12 residues. J was trimmed by 6 bases and V by 3 bases; bases with no gene match: 0. In nucleotides, the CDR3 is TGTGCCAGCAGCTTGGACAGGGGCGAGCAGTACTTC. This gives the protein CASSLDRGEQYF.

This clonotype was counted many times. The V gene is TRBV2, the J gene TRBJ2-1, with 8 bases matching TRBD2. The CDR3 runs to 14 residues. Germline V gene data show CDR1 as SNHLY and CDR2 as FYNNEI. The J segment lost 7 bases and the V segment lost 6 bases, leaving 8 bases of the junction unmatched. CDR3 residues: CASSGSGSGNEQFF. The CDR3 region has the DNA TGTGCCAGCAGCGGAAGCGGGAGTGGTAATGAGCAGTTCTTC.

In this sample, this clonotype turned up many times. The chain employs TRBV9 and TRBJ2-5; 8 bases are a match to TRBD1. Trimming cost V 5 bases and J 0 bases; bases outside gene matches: 9. This CDR3 has 16 amino acids. Germline CDR1 reads SGDLS; CDR2 reads YYNGEE. This CDR3 is CASSKSGTGYQETQYF. As DNA, the CDR3 is TGTGCCAGCAGTAAGTCCGGGACAGGATACCAAGAGACCCAGTACTTC. Variable domain in full (rest from reference TRBV9 and TRBJ2-5): DSGVTQTPKHLITATGQRVTLRCSPRSGDLSVYWYQQSLDQGLQFLIQYYNGEERAKGNILERFSAQQFPDLHSELNLSSLELGDSALYFCASSKSGTGYQETQYFGPGTRLLVL.

In its sample, this clonotype was seen a few times. V and J are TRBV18 and TRBJ1-3; D unresolved. V was pared by 0 bases and J by 0 bases, with 6 bases between. Germline V CDR1 and CDR2: KGHSH, LQKENI. The CDR3 is 15 residues long. CDR3 nucleotide sequence: TGTGCCAGCTCACCACCGGCCTTCTCTGGAAACACCATATATTTT. Its protein product is CASSPPAFSGNTIYF.

The chain uses TRBV29-1 and TRBJ1-1, with no clear D. CDR1 is SQVTM, CDR2 ANQGSEA, per germline. Between the trimmed V and J ends, which lost 6 bases and 4 bases, there was a span of 9 bases. The CDR3 has 11 residues. In DNA, the CDR3 is TGCAGCGTAGGAGAGTTCACTGAAGCTTTCTTT. Translating it yields CSVGEFTEAFF.